This T cell receptor (beta chain) originates from a study of PD-L1 blockade in urothelial cancer. Across the whole study: There were a median of about 140,000 T cells in blood samples.

This sample's time point: pretreatment peripheral blood. CDR3 length: 14 amino acids. Germline CDR1 MNHNY, CDR2 SVGAGI (reference sequence). Between the trimmed V and J ends, which lost 2 bases and 0 bases, there was a span of 8 bases. Clones were sequenced by immunoSEQ multiplex PCR, and TCRdb holds only the in-frame ones, with some missing. This table holds approximately 52,000 clones, less than 90% found once. The sample in question was PBMCs, obtained around atezolizumab (anti-PD-L1) treatment. The V call is TRBV6-6, the J call TRBJ2-7, with a possible D match to TRBD1 (6 bases). This sequence originates from a man between 65 and 85 years old with urothelial cancer. The CDR3 DNA is TGTGCCAGCAGTTACGGGGGCGCCTCCTACGAGCAGTACTTC. Amino acids: CASSYGGASYEQYF.